A selection of T cell receptor beta chains follows, all from one sample in a study of T cell responses to AZD1222 COVID-19 vaccine. Profiled with immunoSEQ multiplex PCR; TCRdb holds only in-frame clones, not every one. The sample has about 120,000 clones; approximately 92% are singletons. Sample: peripheral blood, taken on day 0 of AZD1222 vaccination. These receptors all come from an adult in good health. Each CDR3 is given with its conserved first and last residue. The D gene is left open where the match is weak. Some rows mark clone size as missing; the rest say once, few, many or name a class of expanded clone.

V gene: TRBV7-2
D gene: .
clone size: once
J gene: TRBJ2-7
CDR3 protein: CASSAPELYEQYF
CDR3 DNA: TGTGCCAGCAGCGCCCCGGAGCTCTACGAGCAGTACTTC

V gene: TRBV4-3
D gene: .
clone size: once
J gene: TRBJ1-1
CDR3 protein: CASSQGRTGTEAFF
CDR3 DNA: TGCGCCAGCAGCCAAGGGAGAACAGGCACTGAAGCTTTCTTT

V gene: TRBV18
D gene: .
clone size: .
J gene: TRBJ2-7
CDR3 protein: CASSPPEDFYEQYF
CDR3 DNA: TGTGCCAGCTCACCACCGGAAGACTTCTACGAGCAGTACTTC

V gene: TRBV28
D gene: .
clone size: .
J gene: TRBJ1-1
CDR3 protein: CATHNIRLTNTEAFF
CDR3 DNA: TGTGCCACCCACAACATTCGACTGACGAACACTGAAGCTTTCTTT

V gene: TRBV27
D gene: TRBD2
clone size: once
J gene: TRBJ2-1
CDR3 protein: CASSLQHPRGGRSYNEQFF
CDR3 DNA: TGTGCCAGCAGTTTGCAGCATCCCCGGGGGGGGAGGTCCTACAATGAGCAGTTCTTC

V gene: TRBV5-5
D gene: .
clone size: once
J gene: TRBJ1-3
CDR3 protein: CASSFGGSGNTIYF
CDR3 DNA: TGTGCCAGCAGCTTTGGCGGCTCTGGAAACACCATATATTTT

V gene: TRBV20-1
D gene: .
clone size: .
J gene: TRBJ1-1
CDR3 protein: CSYRNTEAFF
CDR3 DNA: TGCAGTTACCGGAACACTGAAGCTTTCTTT

V gene: TRBV28
D gene: TRBD1
clone size: .
J gene: TRBJ1-1
CDR3 protein: CASSFQGGDPEAFF
CDR3 DNA: TGTGCCAGCAGTTTTCAAGGGGGCGACCCTGAAGCTTTCTTT

V gene: TRBV19
D gene: TRBD1
clone size: .
J gene: TRBJ2-2
CDR3 protein: CASSESDVVAGGVGELFF
CDR3 DNA: TGTGCCAGTAGTGAATCAGACGTGGTGGCAGGGGGCGTCGGGGAGCTGTTTTTT

V gene: TRBV3-1/TRBV3-2
D gene: TRBD1
clone size: .
J gene: TRBJ1-2
CDR3 protein: CASSQYQGVGYTF
CDR3 DNA: TGTGCCAGCAGCCAATACCAGGGGGTGGGCTACACCTTC

V gene: TRBV2
D gene: .
clone size: once
J gene: TRBJ1-6
CDR3 protein: CASSEQGNSPLHF
CDR3 DNA: TGTGCCAGCAGTGAACAGGGCAATTCACCCCTCCACTTT

V gene: TRBV18
D gene: .
clone size: .
J gene: TRBJ1-2
CDR3 protein: CASSPAGGAHGYTF
CDR3 DNA: TGTGCCAGCTCACCGGCCGGGGGGGCACATGGCTACACCTTC

V gene: TRBV12-5
D gene: .
clone size: .
J gene: TRBJ1-1
CDR3 protein: CASGLDGGLGTEAFF
CDR3 DNA: TGTGCTAGTGGTTTGGATGGTGGACTAGGGACTGAAGCTTTCTTT

V gene: TRBV18
D gene: .
clone size: .
J gene: TRBJ2-7
CDR3 protein: CASSPVLYEQYF
CDR3 DNA: TGTGCCAGCTCACCAGTCCTTTACGAGCAGTACTTC

V gene: TRBV7-9
D gene: TRBD2
clone size: once
J gene: TRBJ2-3
CDR3 protein: CASSPGGGADVDTQYF
CDR3 DNA: TGTGCCAGCAGCCCGGGGGGGGGCGCAGACGTAGATACGCAGTATTTT

V gene: TRBV2
D gene: .
clone size: once
J gene: TRBJ2-5
CDR3 protein: CASSEISQETQYF
CDR3 DNA: TGTGCCAGCAGTGAAATCAGCCAAGAGACCCAGTACTTC

V gene: TRBV12-5
D gene: .
clone size: .
J gene: TRBJ1-6
CDR3 protein: CASGRGTGSPLHF
CDR3 DNA: TGTGCTAGTGGGAGAGGGACGGGTTCACCCCTCCACTTT